This entry concerns a single TCR beta chain. Germline V gives CDR1 LGHDT, CDR2 YNNKEL (reference sequence). V was clipped by 1 base and J by 8 bases, with 14 bases between them. The length of the CDR3 is 14 residues. Sequencing used immunoSEQ multiplex PCR; TCRdb keeps in-frame clones, though not all of them. The sample lists roughly 190,000 clones; more than 75% were seen once. These data belong to a study of blood T cell repertoires in COVID-19. The clonotype was recovered from a man aged 40-49 years with active or convalescent COVID-19. The chain combines TRBV3-1 (or the pseudogene TRBV3-2) with TRBJ1-2; D is perhaps TRBD1 (6 bases). Material: peripheral blood. In nucleotides, the CDR3 is TGTGCCAGCAGCCAAGTCTGGGGGGGCTGGGGCTACACCTTC. It yields the protein CASSQVWGGWGYTF.